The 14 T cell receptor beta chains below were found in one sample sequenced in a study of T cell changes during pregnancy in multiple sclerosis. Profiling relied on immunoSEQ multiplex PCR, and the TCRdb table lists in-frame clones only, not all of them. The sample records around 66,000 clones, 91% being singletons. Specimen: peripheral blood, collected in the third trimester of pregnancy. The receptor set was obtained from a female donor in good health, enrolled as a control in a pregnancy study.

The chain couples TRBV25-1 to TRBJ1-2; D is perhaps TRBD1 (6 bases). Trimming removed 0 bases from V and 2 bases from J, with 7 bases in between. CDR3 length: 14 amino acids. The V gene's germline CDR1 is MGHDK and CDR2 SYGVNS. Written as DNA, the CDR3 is TGTGCCAGCAGTGAATATACAGGGAACTATGGCTACACCTTC. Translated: CASSEYTGNYGYTF.

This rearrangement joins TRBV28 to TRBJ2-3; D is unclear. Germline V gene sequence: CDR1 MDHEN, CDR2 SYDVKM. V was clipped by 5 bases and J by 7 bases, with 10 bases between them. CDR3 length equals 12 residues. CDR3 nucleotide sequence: TGTGCCAGCAGTGGAGTTAGAAATACGCAGTATTTT. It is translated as CASSGVRNTQYF. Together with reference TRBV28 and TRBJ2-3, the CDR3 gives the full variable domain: DVKVTQSSRYLVKRTGEKVFLECVQDMDHENMFWYRQDPGLGLRLIYFSYDVKMKEKGDIPEGYSVSREKKERFSLILESASTNQTSMYLCASSGVRNTQYFGPGTRLTVL.

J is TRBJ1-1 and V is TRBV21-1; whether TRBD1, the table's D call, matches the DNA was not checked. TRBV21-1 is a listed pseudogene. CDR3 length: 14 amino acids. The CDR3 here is CASSTLTANTEAFF. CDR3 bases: TGTGCCAGCAGCACCTTAACAGCGAACACTGAAGCTTTCTTT.

This chain's CDR3 is CASSDLGAEQYF. The CDR3 bases are TGTGCCAGCAGTGATCTGGGGGCCGAGCAGTACTTC. The chain employs TRBV25-1 and TRBJ2-7, with D possibly being TRBD1 (6 bases). CDR1 is MGHDK and CDR2 is SYGVNS in the germline V gene. The CDR3 consists of 12 residues. The ends were cut back, 3 bases at V and 6 bases at J, with 9 bases in the middle.

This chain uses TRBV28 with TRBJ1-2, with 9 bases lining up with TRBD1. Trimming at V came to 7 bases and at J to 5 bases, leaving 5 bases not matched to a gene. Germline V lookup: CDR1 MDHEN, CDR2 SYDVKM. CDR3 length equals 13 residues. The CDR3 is CASIGTGTYGYTF. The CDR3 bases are TGTGCCAGCATCGGGACAGGGACTTATGGCTACACCTTC.

The CDR3 DNA reads TGCAGCGTTGAGCGAGATACGCAGTATTTT. It codes for CSVERDTQYF. The chain carries TRBV29-1 and TRBJ2-3, with D hard to call. Trimming pared 3 bases from V and 5 bases from J, leaving 3 bases between. CDR1 and CDR2 (germline): SQVTM, ANQGSEA. The CDR3 consists of 10 residues.

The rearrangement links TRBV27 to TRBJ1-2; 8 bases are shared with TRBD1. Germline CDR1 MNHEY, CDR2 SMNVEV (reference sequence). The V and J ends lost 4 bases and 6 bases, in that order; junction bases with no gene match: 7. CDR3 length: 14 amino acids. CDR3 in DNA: TGTGCCAGCAGTTCCGACGACAGGGGTCATGGCTACACCTTC. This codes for CASSSDDRGHGYTF.

This CDR3 is CASRPRDRGLSGELFF. The DNA of the CDR3 is TGTGCCAGTAGGCCTCGGGACAGGGGGCTTAGCGGGGAGCTGTTTTTT. The chain couples TRBV19 to TRBJ2-2, with 12 bases fitting TRBD1. The CDR3 is 16 residues long. The V gene's germline CDR1 is LNHDA and CDR2 SQIVND (reference sequence). V was clipped by 6 bases and J by 7 bases; unmatched bases: 9.

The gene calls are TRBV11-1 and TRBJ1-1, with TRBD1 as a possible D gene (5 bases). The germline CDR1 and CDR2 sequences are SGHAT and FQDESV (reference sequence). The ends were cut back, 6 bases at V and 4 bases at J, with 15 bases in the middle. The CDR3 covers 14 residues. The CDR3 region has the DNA TGTGCCAGCAGTCCCAGGGCGTTGAGCACTGAAGCTTTCTTT. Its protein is CASSPRALSTEAFF.

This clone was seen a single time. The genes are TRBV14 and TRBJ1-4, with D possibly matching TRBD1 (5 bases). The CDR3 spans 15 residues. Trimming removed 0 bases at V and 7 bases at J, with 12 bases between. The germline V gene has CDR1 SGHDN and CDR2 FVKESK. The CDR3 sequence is CASSQDKGRFEKLFF. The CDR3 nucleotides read TGTGCCAGCAGCCAAGACAAGGGGCGGTTTGAAAAACTGTTTTTT.

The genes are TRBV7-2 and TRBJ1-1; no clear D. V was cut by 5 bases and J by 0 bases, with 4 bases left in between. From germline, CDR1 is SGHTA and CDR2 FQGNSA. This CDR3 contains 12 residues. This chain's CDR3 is CASSEVNTEAFF. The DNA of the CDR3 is TGTGCCAGCAGCGAGGTGAACACTGAAGCTTTCTTT.

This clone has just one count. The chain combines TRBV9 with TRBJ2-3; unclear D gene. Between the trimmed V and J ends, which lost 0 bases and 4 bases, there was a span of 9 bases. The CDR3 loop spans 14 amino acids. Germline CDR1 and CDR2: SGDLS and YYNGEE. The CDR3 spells CASSVAAYSDTQYF. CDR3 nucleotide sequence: TGTGCCAGCAGCGTAGCCGCTTACTCAGATACGCAGTATTTT.

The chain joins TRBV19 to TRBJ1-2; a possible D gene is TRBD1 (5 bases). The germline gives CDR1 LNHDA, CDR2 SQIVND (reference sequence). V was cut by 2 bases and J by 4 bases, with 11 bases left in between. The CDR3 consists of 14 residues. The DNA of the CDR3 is TGTGCCAGTAGTATAACCCAGGGATCCTATGGCTACACCTTC. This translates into CASSITQGSYGYTF.

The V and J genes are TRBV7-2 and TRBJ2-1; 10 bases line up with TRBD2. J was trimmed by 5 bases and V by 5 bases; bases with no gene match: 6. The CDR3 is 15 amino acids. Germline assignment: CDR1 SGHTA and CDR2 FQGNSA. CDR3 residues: CASSLTSGKHNEQFF. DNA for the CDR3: TGTGCCAGCAGCCTTACTAGCGGGAAGCACAATGAGCAGTTCTTC.